The rows below give T cell receptor beta chains drawn from one sample of a study of CD8 T cells in ankylosing spondylitis. TCRdb reprocessed the 5' RACE reads with MiXCR, giving one entry per CDR3 protein. This table holds under 550,000 distinct CDR3 sequences, roughly a quarter found once. Sequencing was performed on blood, either unsorted or a sorted T cell fraction (not recorded which). The receptors come from a male donor with ankylosing spondylitis. The CDR3 runs from the conserved cysteine through the conserved F or W. The D gene is left open where the match is weak. Not every row has a clone size; where given, it reads once, few, many or a size class.

j_call v_call d_call clone_size cdr3_nt cdr3_aa
TRBJ1-1 TRBV19 - few TGTGCCAGTAGTGCCTACACTAACACTGAAGCTTTCTTT CASSAYTNTEAFF
TRBJ2-2 TRBV7-9 - - TGTGCCAGCAGCCCTGGGGACGAAACGGGGACCGGGGAGCTGTTTTTT CASSPGDETGTGELFF
TRBJ2-1 TRBV12-1 - - TGTGCCAGCAGCAAAGGACAGGGGAATGAGCAGTTCTTC CASSKGQGNEQFF
TRBJ2-5 TRBV2 - few TGTGCCAGCAGCCGCCTGAGACATAGCCAAGAGACCCAGTACTTC CASSRLRHSQETQYF
TRBJ2-3 TRBV5-1 TRBD2 - TGCGCCAGCAGCCCGATGACTAGCGGCAGCACAGATACGCAGTATTTT CASSPMTSGSTDTQYF
TRBJ1-2 TRBV2 - - TGTGCCAGCCGTAGCTATGGCTACACCTTC CASRSYGYTF
TRBJ2-3 TRBV6-2/TRBV6-3 TRBD2 - TGTGCCAGCAGTTACATCGGGAGGACAGATACGCAGTATTTT CASSYIGRTDTQYF
TRBJ1-4 TRBV27 - - TGTGCCAGCACCCGATACGGGGCCCACCGGGGAGATGAAAAACTGTTTTTT CASTRYGAHRGDEKLFF
TRBJ2-1 TRBV4-1 - few TGCGCCAGCAGCCCCTCGGGGGCTGGAGCCTACAATGAGCAGTTCTTC CASSPSGAGAYNEQFF
TRBJ2-3 TRBV12-3/TRBV12-4 - - TGTGCCAGCAGTTTAGCCCTTTCGGGCGGCACAGATACGCAGTATTTT CASSLALSGGTDTQYF
TRBJ2-5 TRBV5-1 TRBD1 few TGCGCCAGCAGGGCCGGGACAGAACAAGAGACCCAGTACTTC CASRAGTEQETQYF
TRBJ2-1 TRBV5-5 - - TGTGCCAGCAGCTTGTTACAGGGCGCCAGCTCCTACAATGAGCAGTTCTTC CASSLLQGASSYNEQFF
TRBJ2-3 TRBV10-3 - few TGTGCCATCAGCCCCGGGTCCACAGATACGCAGTATTTT CAISPGSTDTQYF
TRBJ1-1 TRBV5-1 - - TGCGCCAGCAGCTTGGATGCGGGTAGCACTGAAGCTTTCTTT CASSLDAGSTEAFF
TRBJ1-2 TRBV20-1 TRBD1 - TGCAGTGCTAGAGATCCCGGCCTGGGACAGGGGGTAGGCTACACCTTC CSARDPGLGQGVGYTF
TRBJ2-7 TRBV12-3/TRBV12-4 TRBD2 - TGTGCCAGCAGACCGACTAGCGGGAGGGCCAACTTC CASRPTSGRANF
TRBJ1-2 TRBV3-1 - - TGTGCCAGCAGCAACCGGGCTCTCTATGGCTACACCTTC CASSNRALYGYTF
TRBJ2-3 TRBV12-3/TRBV12-4 - few TGTGCCAGCACCGGGGCTAGCGTTACTAGCACAGATACGCAGTATTTT CASTGASVTSTDTQYF
TRBJ1-1 TRBV20-1 - few TGCAGTGCTGAGACAGACTACACTGAAGCTTTCTTT CSAETDYTEAFF
TRBJ2-7 TRBV29-1 - few TGCAGCGTGGGGGTGGCAGGGGGGGCCTACGAGCAGTACTTC CSVGVAGGAYEQYF
TRBJ2-5 TRBV19 TRBD2 - TGTGCCAGTAGGCCGCTAGCGGGAGAGATGGAGACCCAGTACTTC CASRPLAGEMETQYF
TRBJ2-3 TRBV5-1 TRBD2 few TGCGCCAGCAGGATCGAAGGTGGCGGGAGGACGGCAGATACGCAGTATTTT CASRIEGGGRTADTQYF
TRBJ2-7 TRBV3-1 TRBD1 - TGTGCCAGCAGCCAAGTGGGGACAGGGTCCCACGAGCAGTACTTC CASSQVGTGSHEQYF
TRBJ2-3 TRBV3-1 TRBD2 few TGTGCCAGCGGGACTAGCAGAAAGAGCACAGATACGCAGTATTTT CASGTSRKSTDTQYF
TRBJ2-7 TRBV24-1 TRBD2 - TGTGCCACCAGGGCGGCGGGAGGAGGCGAGCAGTACTTC CATRAAGGGEQYF
TRBJ1-1 TRBV4-2 - - TGTGCCAGCAGCCAGGGGATACAAGAACTGAACACTGAAGCTTTCTTT CASSQGIQELNTEAFF
TRBJ2-1 TRBV24-1 - - TGTGCCACCAGTGACCAAATGGCGTCGGGCGGCACCTACAATGAGCAGTTCTTC CATSDQMASGGTYNEQFF
TRBJ2-3 TRBV5-6 TRBD1 few TGTGCCAGCAGGGCGAGGACAGGGCGAGAAGATACGCAGTATTTT CASRARTGREDTQYF
TRBJ1-6 TRBV4-1 - few TGCGCCAGCAGCCAAGAGAGGATACTCCACTTT CASSQERILHF
TRBJ2-7 TRBV20-1 TRBD2 - TGCAGTGCTAGGGGACTACCCATTAACGAGCAGTACTTC CSARGLPINEQYF
TRBJ2-3 TRBV7-9 TRBD2 medium-sized TGTGCCAGCAGCCCCTGGACTAGCGGGACCACAGATACGCAGTATTTT CASSPWTSGTTDTQYF
TRBJ2-3 TRBV19 - - TGTGCCAGTAGTAGCCAAAGGATCGGAACAGATACGCAGTATTTT CASSSQRIGTDTQYF
TRBJ1-5 TRBV6-1 - - TGTGCCAGCAGTGAAGCGTTCGGGGGGGGCAATCAGCCCCAGCATTTT CASSEAFGGGNQPQHF
TRBJ2-5 TRBV7-7 - - TGTGCCAGCAGCTCAAAATGGGCAGGGAAGGACCAAGAGACCCAGTACTTC CASSSKWAGKDQETQYF
TRBJ1-5 TRBV7-2 - - TGTGCCAGCAGCAAATCCGAATCAGGGTGGCAGCCCCAGCATTTT CASSKSESGWQPQHF
TRBJ1-5 TRBV18 TRBD1 - TGTGCCAGCTCACCAGGCGGTACAGGGACAGGTCTCTATAGCAATCAGCCCCAGCATTTT CASSPGGTGTGLYSNQPQHF
TRBJ2-3 TRBV7-9 TRBD1 few TGTGCCAGCAGCTGGACAGGGGCAGATACGCAGTATTTT CASSWTGADTQYF
TRBJ1-6 TRBV20-1 - - TGCAGTGCTAGAGATTATGGTTCACCCCTCCACTTT CSARDYGSPLHF
TRBJ2-7 TRBV29-1 TRBD2 few TGCGGGGGGGGATCTTCCTACGAGCAGTACTTC CGGGSSYEQYF
TRBJ2-1 TRBV12-3/TRBV12-4 - few TGTGCCAGCAGGCCACGGGGCAATGAGCAGTTCTTC CASRPRGNEQFF
TRBJ1-5 TRBV15 - - TGTGCCACCAGTTTTCTAAGGGAGGGGGATCAGCCCCAGCATTTT CATSFLREGDQPQHF
TRBJ2-3 TRBV7-2 - few TGTGCCAGCAGCCCCGGGGTAGCGGAAGACACAGATACGCAGTATTTT CASSPGVAEDTDTQYF
TRBJ1-1 TRBV5-5 TRBD1 - TGTGCCAGCAGCTTACAAGGAGGGGGCAACACTGAAGCTTTCTTT CASSLQGGGNTEAFF
TRBJ2-2 TRBV12-3/TRBV12-4 TRBD2 - TGTGCCAGCAGGCTATTAGCGGGAGTGAACACCGGGGAGCTGTTTTTT CASRLLAGVNTGELFF
TRBJ2-3 TRBV6-1 - - TGTGCCAGCAGCAAGACAACTAGCACAGATACGCAGTATTTT CASSKTTSTDTQYF